The sample holds one count of the clone carrying this T cell receptor (beta chain). What it recognizes is unknown. A multiplex PCR was run with 60 Vbeta primers and 13 Jbeta primers. Measured with immunoSEQ multiplex PCR; TCRdb has only the in-frame clones, and not every one. The sample holds 95,000 or so clones, roughly 79% seen once. These data originate in a study of cytomegalovirus exposure and HLA in healthy donors. Study-level results: A later analysis found common viral pathogens apparently linked to several of the most significant clusters. HLA allele associations emerged for 16,951 TCR beta sequences in a later analysis, at 0.05 false discovery rate. Reports indicated that the classifier achieved high specificity and sensitivity in diagnosing cytomegalovirus status. What was likely a sequencing artifact was a cluster of highly shared sequence variants.

This receptor was identified in a woman aged 70 to 79 in good health and CMV-seropositive. Sequenced material: PBMCs.

This chain's CDR3 is CASSLGGQNEQYF. The DNA for the CDR3 is TGCGCCAGCAGCTTGGGGGGACAGAACGAGCAGTACTTC. This rearrangement joins TRBV5-1 to TRBJ2-5; TRBD1 aligns across 7 bases. The DNA matches TRBJ2-7 better at its end, which makes the J call doubtful. The CDR3 loop spans 13 amino acids. From germline, CDR1 is SGHRS and CDR2 YFSETQ.